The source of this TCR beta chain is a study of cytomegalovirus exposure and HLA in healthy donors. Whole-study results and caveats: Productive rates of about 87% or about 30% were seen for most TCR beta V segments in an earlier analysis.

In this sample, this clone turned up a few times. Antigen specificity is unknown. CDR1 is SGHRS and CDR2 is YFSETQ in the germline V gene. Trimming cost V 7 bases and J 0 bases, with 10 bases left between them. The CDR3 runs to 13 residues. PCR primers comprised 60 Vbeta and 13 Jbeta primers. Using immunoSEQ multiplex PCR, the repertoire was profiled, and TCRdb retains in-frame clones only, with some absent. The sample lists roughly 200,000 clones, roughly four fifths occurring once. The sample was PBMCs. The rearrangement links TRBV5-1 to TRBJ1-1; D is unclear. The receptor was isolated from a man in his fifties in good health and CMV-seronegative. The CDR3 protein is CASRATVNTEAFF. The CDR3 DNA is TGCGCCAGCCGTGCCACTGTGAACACTGAAGCTTTCTTT.